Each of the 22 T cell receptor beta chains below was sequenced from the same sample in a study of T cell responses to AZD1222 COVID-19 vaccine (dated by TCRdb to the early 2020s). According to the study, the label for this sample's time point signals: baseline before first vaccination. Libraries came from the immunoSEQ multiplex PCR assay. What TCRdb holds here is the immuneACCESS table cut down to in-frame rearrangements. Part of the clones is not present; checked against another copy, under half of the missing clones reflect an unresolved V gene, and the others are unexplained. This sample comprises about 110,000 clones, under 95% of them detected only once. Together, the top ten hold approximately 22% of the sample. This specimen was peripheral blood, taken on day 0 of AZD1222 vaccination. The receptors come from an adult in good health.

CDR3 in DNA: TGTGCCAGCTCACCAGGAGTTTCCTCCTGGGGCAATGAGCAGTTCTTC. This gives the protein CASSPGVSSWGNEQFF. The chain recombines TRBV18 with TRBJ2-1; the D is unclear. Germline CDR1 reads KGHSH; CDR2 reads LQKENI. The CDR3 loop spans 16 amino acids. Trimming pared 2 bases from V and 6 bases from J, leaving 17 bases between.

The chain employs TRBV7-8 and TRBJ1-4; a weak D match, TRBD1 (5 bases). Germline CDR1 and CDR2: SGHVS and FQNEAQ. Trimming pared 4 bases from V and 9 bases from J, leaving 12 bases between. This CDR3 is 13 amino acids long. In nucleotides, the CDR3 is TGTGCCAGCAGCTCCCCGCCGGGACAAAAACTGTTTTTT. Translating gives CASSSPPGQKLFF.

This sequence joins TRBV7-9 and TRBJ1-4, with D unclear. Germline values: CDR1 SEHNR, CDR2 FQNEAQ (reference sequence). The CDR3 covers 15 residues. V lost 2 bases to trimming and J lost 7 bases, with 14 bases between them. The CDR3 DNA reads TGTGCCAGCAGCTTACTTGGGGTTGTCGGTGAAAAACTGTTTTTT. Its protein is CASSLLGVVGEKLFF.

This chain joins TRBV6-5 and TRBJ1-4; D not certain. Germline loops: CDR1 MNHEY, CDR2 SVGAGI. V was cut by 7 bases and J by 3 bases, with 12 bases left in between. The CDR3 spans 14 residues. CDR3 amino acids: CASMVGRSNEKLFF. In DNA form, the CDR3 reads TGTGCCAGCATGGTTGGGCGGTCTAATGAAAAACTGTTTTTT.

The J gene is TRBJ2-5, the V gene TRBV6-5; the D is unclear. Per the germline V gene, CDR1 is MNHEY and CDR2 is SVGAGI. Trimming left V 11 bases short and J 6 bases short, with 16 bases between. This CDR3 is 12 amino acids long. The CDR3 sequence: CASRAPPKTQYF. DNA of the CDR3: TGTGCCTCTAGGGCCCCACCTAAGACCCAGTACTTC.

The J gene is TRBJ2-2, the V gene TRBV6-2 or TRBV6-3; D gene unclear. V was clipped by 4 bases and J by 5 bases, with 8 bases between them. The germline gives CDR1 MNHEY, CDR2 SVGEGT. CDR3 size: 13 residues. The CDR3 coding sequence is TGTGCCAGCAGTTGGAGCCAAACCGGGGAGCTGTTTTTT. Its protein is CASSWSQTGELFF.

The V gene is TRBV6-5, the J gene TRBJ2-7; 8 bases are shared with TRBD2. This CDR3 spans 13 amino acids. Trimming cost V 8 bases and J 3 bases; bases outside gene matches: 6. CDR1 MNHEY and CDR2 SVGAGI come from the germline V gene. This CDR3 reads CASHQRGYYEQYF. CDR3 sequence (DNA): TGTGCCAGCCACCAGCGGGGGTACTACGAGCAGTACTTC.

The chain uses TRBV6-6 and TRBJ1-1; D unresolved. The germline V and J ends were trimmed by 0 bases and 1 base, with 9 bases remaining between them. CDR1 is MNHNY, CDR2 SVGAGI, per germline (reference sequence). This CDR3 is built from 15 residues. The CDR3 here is CASSYSSLQNTEAFF. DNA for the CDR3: TGTGCCAGCAGTTACTCCAGCCTTCAGAACACTGAAGCTTTCTTT.

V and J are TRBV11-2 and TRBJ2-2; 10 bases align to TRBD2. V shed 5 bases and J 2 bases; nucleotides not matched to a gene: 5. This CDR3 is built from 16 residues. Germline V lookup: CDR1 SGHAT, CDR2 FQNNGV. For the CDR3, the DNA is TGTGCCAGCAGCCCAACTAGCGGGACTAACACCGGGGAGCTGTTTTTT. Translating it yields CASSPTSGTNTGELFF.

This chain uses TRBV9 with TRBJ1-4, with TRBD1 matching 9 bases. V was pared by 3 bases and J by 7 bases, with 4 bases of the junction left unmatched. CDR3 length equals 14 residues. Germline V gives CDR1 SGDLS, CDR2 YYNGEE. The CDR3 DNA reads TGTGCCAGCAGCGAACAGGGGGCGTTTGAAAAACTGTTTTTT. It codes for CASSEQGAFEKLFF.

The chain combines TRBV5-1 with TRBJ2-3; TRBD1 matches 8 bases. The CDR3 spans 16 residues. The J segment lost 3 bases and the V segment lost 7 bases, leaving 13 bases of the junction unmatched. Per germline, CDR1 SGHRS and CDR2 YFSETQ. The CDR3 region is CASGLGQGSFTDTQYF. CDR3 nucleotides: TGCGCCAGCGGCCTTGGACAGGGATCTTTTACAGATACGCAGTATTTT.

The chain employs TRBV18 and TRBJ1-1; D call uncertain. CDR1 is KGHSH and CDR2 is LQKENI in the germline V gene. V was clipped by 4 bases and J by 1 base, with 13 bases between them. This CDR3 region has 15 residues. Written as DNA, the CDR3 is TGTGCCAGCTCACTCAACCAGGCGGGGAACACTGAAGCTTTCTTT. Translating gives CASSLNQAGNTEAFF.

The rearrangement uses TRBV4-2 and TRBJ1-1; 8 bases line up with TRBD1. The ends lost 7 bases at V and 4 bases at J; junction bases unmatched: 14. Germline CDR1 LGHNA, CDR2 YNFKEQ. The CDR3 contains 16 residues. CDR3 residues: CASNKIQGARGTEAFF. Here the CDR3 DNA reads TGTGCCAGCAACAAGATCCAGGGGGCGCGAGGCACTGAAGCTTTCTTT.

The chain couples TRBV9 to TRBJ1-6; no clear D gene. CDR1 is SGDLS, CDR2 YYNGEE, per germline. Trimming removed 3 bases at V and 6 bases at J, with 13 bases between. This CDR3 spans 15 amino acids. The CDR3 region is CASSASRTPNSPLHF. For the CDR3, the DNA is TGTGCCAGCAGCGCCAGTAGGACCCCTAATTCACCCCTCCACTTT. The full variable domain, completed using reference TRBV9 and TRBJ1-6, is DSGVTQTPKHLITATGQRVTLRCSPRSGDLSVYWYQQSLDQGLQFLIQYYNGEERAKGNILERFSAQQFPDLHSELNLSSLELGDSALYFCASSASRTPNSPLHFGNGTRLTVT.

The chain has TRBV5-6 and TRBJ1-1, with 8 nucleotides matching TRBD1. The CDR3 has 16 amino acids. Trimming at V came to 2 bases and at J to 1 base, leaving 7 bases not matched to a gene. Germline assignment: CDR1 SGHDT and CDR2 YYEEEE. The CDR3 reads CASSFGQGKRNTEAFF. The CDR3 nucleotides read TGTGCCAGCAGCTTCGGACAGGGAAAACGGAACACTGAAGCTTTCTTT.

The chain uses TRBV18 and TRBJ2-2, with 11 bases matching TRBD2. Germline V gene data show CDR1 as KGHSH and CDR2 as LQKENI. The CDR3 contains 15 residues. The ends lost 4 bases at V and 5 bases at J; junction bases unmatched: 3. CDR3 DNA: TGTGCCAGCTCACAACTAGCGGGGGATACCGGGGAGCTGTTTTTT. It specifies CASSQLAGDTGELFF.

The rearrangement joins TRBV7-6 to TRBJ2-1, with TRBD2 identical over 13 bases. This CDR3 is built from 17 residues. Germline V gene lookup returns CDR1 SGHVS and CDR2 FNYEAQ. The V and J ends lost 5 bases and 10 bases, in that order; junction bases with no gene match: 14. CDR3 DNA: TGTGCCAGCAGCCTAGGCCAAGGACTAGCGGGGGAGGTAGAGCAGTTCTTC. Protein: CASSLGQGLAGEVEQFF.

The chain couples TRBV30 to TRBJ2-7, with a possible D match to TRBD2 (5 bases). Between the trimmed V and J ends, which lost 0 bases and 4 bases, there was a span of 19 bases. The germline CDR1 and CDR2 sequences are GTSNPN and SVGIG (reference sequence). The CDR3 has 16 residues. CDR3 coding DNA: TGTGCCTGGAGTGTAAAAGGTGCTGGACTCAGATACGAGCAGTACTTC. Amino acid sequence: CAWSVKGAGLRYEQYF.

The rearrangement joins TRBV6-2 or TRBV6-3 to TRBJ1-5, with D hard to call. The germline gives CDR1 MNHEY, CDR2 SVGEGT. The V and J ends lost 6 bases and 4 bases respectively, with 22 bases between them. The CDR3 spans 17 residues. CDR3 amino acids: CASSRSIPGVDNQPQHF. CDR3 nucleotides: TGTGCCAGCAGCCGATCCATCCCCGGCGTGGATAATCAGCCCCAGCATTTT.

This CDR3 reads CASSERGSSTDTQYF. CDR3 in DNA: TGTGCCAGCAGCGAAAGGGGGAGTAGCACAGATACGCAGTATTTT. The chain is built from TRBV7-3 and TRBJ2-3; tentatively, D is TRBD1 (6 bases). This CDR3 contains 15 residues. V dropped 5 bases and J dropped 0 bases, with 12 bases sitting between them. The V gene's germline CDR1 is SGHTA and CDR2 FQGTGA.

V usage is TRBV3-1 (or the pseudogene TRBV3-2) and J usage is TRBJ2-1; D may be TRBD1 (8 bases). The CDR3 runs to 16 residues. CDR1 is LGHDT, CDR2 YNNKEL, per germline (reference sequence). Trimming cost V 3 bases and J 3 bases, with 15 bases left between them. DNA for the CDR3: TGTGCCAGCAGCCACCACAGGGGGGGGTTCTACAATGAGCAGTTCTTC. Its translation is CASSHHRGGFYNEQFF.

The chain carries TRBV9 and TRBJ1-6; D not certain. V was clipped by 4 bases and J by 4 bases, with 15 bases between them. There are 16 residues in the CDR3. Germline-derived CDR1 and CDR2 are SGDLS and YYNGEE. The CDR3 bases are TGTGCCAGCAGCCCCCACGGAGGCGATTATAATTCACCCCTCCACTTT. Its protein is CASSPHGGDYNSPLHF.